The 13 T cell receptor beta chains below come from one sample, sequenced in a study of blood T cells in healthy people across ages. Through a sample-barcoded 5' primer and a J-beta primer mix, a second PCR was run for roughly 6 to 12 cycles. Using its own MiXCR run on the 5' RACE reads, TCRdb lists one record per CDR3 protein. The sample contains around 1,500,000 distinct CDR3 sequences, around 42% of which appear only once. The sequenced material came from blood. The receptors originated from a woman between 18 and 29 years old in good health.

V and J are TRBV6-1 and TRBJ2-7; 9 bases line up with TRBD2. CDR3 length: 15 amino acids. The J segment lost 3 bases and the V segment lost 3 bases, leaving 6 bases of the junction unmatched. In germline, CDR1 is MNHNS, CDR2 SASEGT. Written as DNA, the CDR3 is TGTGCCAGCAGTGACCCGACTAGCGGATACTACGAGCAGTACTTC. This translates into CASSDPTSGYYEQYF.

This clonotype was detected only a few times. J is TRBJ2-5 and V is TRBV5-1, with D tentatively TRBD1 or TRBD2 (5 bases each). There are 15 residues in the CDR3. Germline V gives CDR1 SGHRS, CDR2 YFSETQ. The V and J ends lost 4 bases and 5 bases respectively, with 18 bases between them. CDR3 region: CASSTWDRTMETQYF. The CDR3 DNA reads TGCGCCAGCAGCACATGGGACCGGACAATGGAGACCCAGTACTTC.

The chain is built from TRBV29-1 and TRBJ2-5; the D gene is possibly TRBD1 (5 bases). Trimming cost V 7 bases and J 0 bases, with 15 bases left between them. From germline, CDR1 is SQVTM and CDR2 ANQGSEA. The CDR3 consists of 14 residues. The DNA for the CDR3 is TGCAGCGCTGCAGGGTTCTTGTACCAAGAGACCCAGTACTTC. Amino acids: CSAAGFLYQETQYF.

This clonotype was detected a few times. V gene TRBV12-3 or TRBV12-4 combines with J gene TRBJ2-1; 13 bases fit TRBD2. The CDR3 consists of 17 residues. J was trimmed by 7 bases and V by 2 bases; bases with no gene match: 8. CDR3 in DNA: TGTGCCAGCAGTTTATCATGGACTAGCGGGAGTACAAATGAGCAGTTCTTC. Residues: CASSLSWTSGSTNEQFF.

This clonotype occurred many times. This sequence joins TRBV7-9 and TRBJ2-3, with D uncertain. The CDR3 has 13 amino acids. Trimming stripped 5 bases from V and 3 bases from J, with 9 bases between. Germline CDR1 is SEHNR and CDR2 is FQNEAQ (reference sequence). In DNA, the CDR3 is TGTGCCAGCAGCCTTCGAAGGACAGATACGCAGTATTTT. This codes for CASSLRRTDTQYF.

The rearrangement joins TRBV7-2 to TRBJ2-1, with 7 bases identical to TRBD2. CDR1 is SGHTA, CDR2 FQGNSA, per germline. Trimming took 0 bases from V and 3 from J; bases not matched to a gene: 8. This CDR3 is 17 amino acids long. The DNA for the CDR3 is TGTGCCAGCAGCTTAGCGGGGGGGAGGGGACGCTACAATGAGCAGTTCTTC. Amino acids: CASSLAGGRGRYNEQFF.

The chain links TRBV3-1 to TRBJ1-2; 9 nucleotides line up with TRBD1. CDR3 size: 15 residues. CDR1 is LGHDT, CDR2 YNNKEL, per germline (reference sequence). The trim removed 4 bases at V and 4 bases at J, leaving 7 bases unmatched. CDR3 nucleotide sequence: TGTGCCAGCAGCCGAGGGACAGGGCTCACCTATGGCTACACCTTC. Translation gives CASSRGTGLTYGYTF.

This clonotype was counted a few times. The genes are TRBV25-1 and TRBJ1-2; no reliable D call. The germline V gene encodes CDR1 MGHDK and CDR2 SYGVNS. V was cut by 2 bases and J by 0 bases, with 7 bases left in between. The CDR3 covers 14 residues. The CDR3: CASSEGSANYGYTF. In DNA form, the CDR3 reads TGTGCCAGCAGTGAAGGCAGTGCTAACTATGGCTACACCTTC.

This clonotype was seen at least ten times. V gene TRBV12-3 or TRBV12-4 combines with J gene TRBJ1-2; unclear D gene. This CDR3 has 13 residues. Trimming removed 0 bases from V and 7 bases from J, with 9 bases in between. The CDR3, as DNA: TGTGCCAGCAGTTTAGCGGTGAAGGGTGGCTACACCTTC. This encodes CASSLAVKGGYTF.

This clonotype was counted between two and nine times. The chain recombines TRBV12-3 or TRBV12-4 with TRBJ2-3; TRBD2 agrees at 14 bases. The trim removed 3 bases at V and 4 bases at J, leaving 3 bases unmatched. This CDR3 has 16 residues. CDR3 region: CASSFWGLAGADTQYF. The CDR3 nucleotides are TGTGCCAGCAGTTTCTGGGGACTAGCGGGGGCAGATACGCAGTATTTT.

This chain uses TRBV7-2 with TRBJ2-3; D might be TRBD1 (5 bases). CDR1 is SGHTA, CDR2 FQGNSA, per germline. The V end was cut by 5 bases, the J end by 3 bases, with 12 bases between. The CDR3 is made up of 14 amino acids. Here the CDR3 reads CASSPTRQTDTQYF. The CDR3 region has the DNA TGTGCCAGCAGCCCGACGAGACAGACAGATACGCAGTATTTT.

This chain joins TRBV20-1 and TRBJ1-2, with D unclear. Germline V lookup: CDR1 DFQATT, CDR2 SNEGSKA (reference sequence). V lost 3 bases, J lost 8 bases, and 7 bases lay in between. The CDR3 totals 10 residues. The CDR3, as DNA: TGCAGTGCTAGGGAAGGGGGCTACACCTTC. Its translation: CSAREGGYTF.

A note on this clonotype: Germline is not matched at one junction end, which may reflect a read error. This sequence joins TRBV12-3 or TRBV12-4 and TRBJ2-3, with D unclear. The CDR3 contains 14 residues. The CDR3 sequence: CASRTPGSADTQYF. CDR3 sequence (DNA): TGTGCCAGCAGGACCCCAGGAAGCGCAGATACGCAATATTTT.